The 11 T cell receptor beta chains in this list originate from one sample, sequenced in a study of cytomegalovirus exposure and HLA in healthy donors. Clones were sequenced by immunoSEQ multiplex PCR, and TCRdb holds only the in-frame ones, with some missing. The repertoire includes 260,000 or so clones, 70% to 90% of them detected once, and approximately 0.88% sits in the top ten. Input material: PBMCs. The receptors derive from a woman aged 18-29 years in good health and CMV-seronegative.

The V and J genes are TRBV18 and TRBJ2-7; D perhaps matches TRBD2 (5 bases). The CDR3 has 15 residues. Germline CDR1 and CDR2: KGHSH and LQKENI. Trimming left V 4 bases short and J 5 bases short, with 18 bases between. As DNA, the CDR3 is TGTGCCAGCTCACAGTTGGAGGTGAAGGGCAACGAGCAGTACTTC. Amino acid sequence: CASSQLEVKGNEQYF.

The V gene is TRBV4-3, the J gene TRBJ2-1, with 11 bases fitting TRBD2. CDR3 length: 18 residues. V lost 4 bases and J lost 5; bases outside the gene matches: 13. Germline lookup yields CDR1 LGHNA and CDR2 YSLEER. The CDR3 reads CASSPRLRLLAGDNEQFF. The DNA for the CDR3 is TGCGCCAGCAGCCCTCGGCTTCGTCTACTAGCGGGAGACAATGAGCAGTTCTTC.

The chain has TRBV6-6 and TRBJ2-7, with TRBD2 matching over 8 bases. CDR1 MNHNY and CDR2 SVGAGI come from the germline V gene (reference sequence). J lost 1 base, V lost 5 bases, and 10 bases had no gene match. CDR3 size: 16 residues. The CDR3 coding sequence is TGTGCCAGCAGTCACCGTGGGGGACTAGAGTCCTACGAGCAGTACTTC. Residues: CASSHRGGLESYEQYF.

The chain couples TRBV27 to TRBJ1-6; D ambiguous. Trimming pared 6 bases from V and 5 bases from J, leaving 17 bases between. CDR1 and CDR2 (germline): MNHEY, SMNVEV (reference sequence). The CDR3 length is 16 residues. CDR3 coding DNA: TGTGCCAGCAGCCCAACCCTTACAGCTAATAATTCACCCCTCCACTTT. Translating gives CASSPTLTANNSPLHF.

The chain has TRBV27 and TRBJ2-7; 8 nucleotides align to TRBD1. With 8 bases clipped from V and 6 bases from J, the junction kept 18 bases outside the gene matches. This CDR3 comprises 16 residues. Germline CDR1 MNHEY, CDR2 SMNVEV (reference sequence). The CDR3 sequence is CASPDREDGLAFEQYF. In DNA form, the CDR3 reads TGTGCCAGCCCGGACAGGGAAGACGGGCTGGCCTTCGAGCAGTACTTC.

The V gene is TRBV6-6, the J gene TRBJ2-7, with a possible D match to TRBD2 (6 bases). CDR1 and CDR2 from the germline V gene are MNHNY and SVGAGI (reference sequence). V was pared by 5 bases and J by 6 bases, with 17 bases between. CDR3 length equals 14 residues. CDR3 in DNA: TGTGCCAGCAGTACCCTAGCGAGGTACTCCGAGCAGTACTTC. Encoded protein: CASSTLARYSEQYF.

The CDR3 bases are TGTGCCAGCACCCAGGTGGGACAGGGACTGTTTAGGACAGATACGCAGTATTTT. It translates to CASTQVGQGLFRTDTQYF. This chain links TRBV27 with TRBJ2-3, with 9 bases identical to TRBD1. The ends lost 7 bases at V and 3 bases at J; junction bases unmatched: 17. CDR1 is MNHEY, CDR2 SMNVEV, per germline (reference sequence). The CDR3 length is 18 residues.

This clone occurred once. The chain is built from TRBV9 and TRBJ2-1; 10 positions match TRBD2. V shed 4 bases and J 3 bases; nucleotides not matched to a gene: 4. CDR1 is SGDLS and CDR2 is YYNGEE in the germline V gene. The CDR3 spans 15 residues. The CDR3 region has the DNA TGTGCCAGCAGCATAGTAGCGGGAGGCTACAATGAGCAGTTCTTC. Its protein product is CASSIVAGGYNEQFF.

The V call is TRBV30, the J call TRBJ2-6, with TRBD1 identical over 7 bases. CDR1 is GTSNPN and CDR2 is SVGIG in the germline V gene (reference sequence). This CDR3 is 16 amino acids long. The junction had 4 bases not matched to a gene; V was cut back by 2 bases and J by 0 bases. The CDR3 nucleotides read TGTGCCTGGAGTCCGGGACAGCCCTCTGGGGCCAACGTCCTGACTTTC. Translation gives CAWSPGQPSGANVLTF.

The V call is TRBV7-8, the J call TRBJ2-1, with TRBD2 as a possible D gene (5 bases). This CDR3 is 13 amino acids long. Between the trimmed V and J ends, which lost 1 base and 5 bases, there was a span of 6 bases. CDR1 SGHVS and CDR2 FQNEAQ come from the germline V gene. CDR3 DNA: TGTGCCAGCAGCTTAGGACTAAACAATGAGCAGTTCTTC. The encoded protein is CASSLGLNNEQFF.

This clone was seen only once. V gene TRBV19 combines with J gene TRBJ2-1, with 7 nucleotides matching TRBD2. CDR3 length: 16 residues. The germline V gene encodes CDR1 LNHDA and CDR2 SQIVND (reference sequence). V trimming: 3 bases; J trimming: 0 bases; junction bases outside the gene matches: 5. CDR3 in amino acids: CASSIWWEGSYNEQFF. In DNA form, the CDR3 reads TGTGCCAGTAGTATCTGGTGGGAGGGCTCCTACAATGAGCAGTTCTTC. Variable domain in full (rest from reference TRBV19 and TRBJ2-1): DGGITQSPKYLFRKEGQNVTLSCEQNLNHDAMYWYRQDPGQGLRLIYYSQIVNDFQKGDIAEGYSVSREKKESFPLTVTSAQKNPTAFYLCASSIWWEGSYNEQFFGPGTRLTVL.